The entry below gives a single TCR beta chain sequence along with its context. This entry belongs to a study of blood T cell repertoires in COVID-19. The repertoire was sequenced with immunoSEQ multiplex PCR; TCRdb's copy has only in-frame clones and lacks some. This sample has 150,000 to 200,000 clones, with around 84% found just once. Trimming shortened V by 1 base and J by 9 bases, and 13 bases separated the two germline ends. Germline lookup yields CDR1 PRHDT and CDR2 FYEKMQ (reference sequence). CDR3 length: 14 residues. The clonotype comes from a man between 40 and 49 years old who had recovered from COVID-19. The chain links TRBV13 to TRBJ2-1; D is possibly TRBD2 (5 bases). The sample comprised PBMCs or T cells enriched from blood (not recorded which). This CDR3 is CASSLDGERVEQFF. The CDR3 DNA is TGTGCCAGCAGCTTAGACGGGGAAAGGGTTGAGCAGTTCTTC.